The clone carrying this T cell receptor beta chain was seen only a few times. The antigen is not known. This sample was included in a study of cytomegalovirus exposure and HLA in healthy donors. The CDR3 is made up of 12 amino acids. The germline CDR1 and CDR2 sequences are SGHTA and FQGNSA. V lost 3 bases and J lost 3, with 6 bases in between. The study sampled nominally healthy donors, though unrecorded immune exposures were likely. Whole-study results and caveats: Certain indistinguishable V segments, among them TRBV6-2 and TRBV6-3, were excluded. HLA allele associations emerged for 15,000 to 20,000 TCR beta sequences in a later analysis, at 0.05 false discovery rate.

This PCR relied on a set of 60 Vbeta primers and 13 Jbeta primers. Sequencing was performed with immunoSEQ multiplex PCR; in TCRdb, only in-frame clones are kept and a portion is missing. The sample shows under 130,000 clones, 12% to 15% of them seen only once. The receptor comes from a female donor in good health and CMV-seronegative. The chain is built from TRBV7-2 and TRBJ2-7, with D possibly matching TRBD2 (5 bases). Sample: PBMCs. The CDR3: CASSLRVYEQYF. In nucleotides, the CDR3 is TGTGCCAGCAGCTTGAGGGTCTACGAGCAGTACTTC.